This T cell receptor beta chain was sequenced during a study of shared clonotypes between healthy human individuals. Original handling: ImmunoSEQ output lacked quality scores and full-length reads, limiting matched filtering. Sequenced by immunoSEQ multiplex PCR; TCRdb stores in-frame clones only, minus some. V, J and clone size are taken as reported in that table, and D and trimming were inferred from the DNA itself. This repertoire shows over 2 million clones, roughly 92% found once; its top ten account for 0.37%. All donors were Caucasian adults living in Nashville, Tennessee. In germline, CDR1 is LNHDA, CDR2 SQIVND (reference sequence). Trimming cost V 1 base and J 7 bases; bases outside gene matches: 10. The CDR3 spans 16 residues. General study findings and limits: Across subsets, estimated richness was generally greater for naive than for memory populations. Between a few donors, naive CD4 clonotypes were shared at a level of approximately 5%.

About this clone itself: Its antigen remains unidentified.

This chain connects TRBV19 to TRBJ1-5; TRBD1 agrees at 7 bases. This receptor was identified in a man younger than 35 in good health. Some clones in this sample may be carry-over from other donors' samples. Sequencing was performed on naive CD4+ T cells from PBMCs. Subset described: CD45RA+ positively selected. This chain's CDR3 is CASSIALWDSDQPQHF. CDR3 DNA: TGTGCCAGTAGTATAGCCCTGTGGGACAGTGACCAGCCCCAGCATTTT. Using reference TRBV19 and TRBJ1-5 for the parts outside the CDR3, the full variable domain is DGGITQSPKYLFRKEGQNVTLSCEQNLNHDAMYWYRQDPGQGLRLIYYSQIVNDFQKGDIAEGYSVSREKKESFPLTVTSAQKNPTAFYLCASSIALWDSDQPQHFGDGTRLSIL.